A selection of T cell receptor beta chains follows, all from one sample in a study of T-cell memory formation after mild COVID-19. TCRdb itself ran the 5' RACE reads through MiXCR, one entry per CDR3 protein. The sample holds about 410,000 distinct CDR3 sequences, 23% seen once. The specimen sequenced was PBMCs or a T cell subset sorted from them (not recorded which). The receptors originated from an adult woman who had mild COVID-19 (a few samples of this study predate the infection). Cell type and time point are not known. Both conserved end residues are part of each CDR3.

j_call v_call cdr3_aa
TRBJ2-5 TRBV5-1 CASSLGDPQRETQYF
TRBJ1-3 TRBV4-1 CASSPTVISTIYF
TRBJ1-2 TRBV4-2 CASSQEGGWVVDGYTF
TRBJ2-7 TRBV5-1 CASSLAGGAGDEQYF
TRBJ2-1 TRBV2 CASGGGQGPYNEQFF
TRBJ2-1 TRBV6-4 CASSRQGVDNEQFF
TRBJ2-1 TRBV14 CASSQVGLVHNEQFF
TRBJ2-5 TRBV29-1 CSVGSTQETQYF
TRBJ2-7 TRBV10-3 CAISGGRAGDEQYF
TRBJ1-1 TRBV9 CASSVGTGGTEAFF
TRBJ2-3 TRBV9 CASSARRGGTYTDTQYF
TRBJ2-3 TRBV20-1 CSASLGTDTQYF
TRBJ2-7 TRBV27 CASSPGTPFYEQYF
TRBJ1-3 TRBV12-3/TRBV12-4 CASSLVVITGNTIYF
TRBJ2-7 TRBV29-1 CSVEAGRGYEQYF
TRBJ2-7 TRBV5-1 CASSLILGGSYEQYF
TRBJ1-5 TRBV11-2 CASSQGQGRDQPQHF
TRBJ2-1 TRBV3-1 CASSQVAALQFF
TRBJ1-5 TRBV7-6 CASSLGDDLNQPQHF
TRBJ2-3 TRBV12-3/TRBV12-4 CASSLLGQGATDTQYF
TRBJ1-2 TRBV19 CASSFEDTSPWGYTF
TRBJ2-7 TRBV7-2 CASSSPFSGYEQYF
TRBJ1-3 TRBV10-3 CAIGGALEVAGNTIYF
TRBJ1-4 TRBV12-3/TRBV12-4 CASSLSRGKSTNEKLFF
TRBJ1-1 TRBV4-2 CASSSRDGVRNTEAFF
TRBJ2-6 TRBV19 CASSFDQGSGANVLTF
TRBJ1-4 TRBV3-1 CASSSADRLGEKLFF
TRBJ2-1 TRBV5-1 CASSFLSTSGNEQFF
TRBJ2-2 TRBV7-3 CASTRAGGNTGELFF
TRBJ2-7 TRBV4-1 CASSQDIGGTYEQYF
TRBJ2-2 TRBV7-3 CASSSQITRATGELFF
TRBJ2-2 TRBV20-1 CSAPGSITGELFF
TRBJ2-7 TRBV11-2 CASSYGRALYEQYF
TRBJ2-6 TRBV2 CASTRDRARGANVLTF
TRBJ1-2 TRBV20-1 CSASPRGESYGYTF
TRBJ2-7 TRBV11-3 CASSDGVGYEQYF
TRBJ1-2 TRBV7-9 CASSLTPVRGANYGYTF
TRBJ2-5 TRBV10-3 CAISESARVETQYF
TRBJ2-3 TRBV18 CASSPPTIITQDTQYF
TRBJ1-1 TRBV27 CASRTGYDTEAFF
TRBJ2-1 TRBV20-1 CSANVRQRAYNEQFF
TRBJ2-1 TRBV30 CAWSAASGSSYNEQFF